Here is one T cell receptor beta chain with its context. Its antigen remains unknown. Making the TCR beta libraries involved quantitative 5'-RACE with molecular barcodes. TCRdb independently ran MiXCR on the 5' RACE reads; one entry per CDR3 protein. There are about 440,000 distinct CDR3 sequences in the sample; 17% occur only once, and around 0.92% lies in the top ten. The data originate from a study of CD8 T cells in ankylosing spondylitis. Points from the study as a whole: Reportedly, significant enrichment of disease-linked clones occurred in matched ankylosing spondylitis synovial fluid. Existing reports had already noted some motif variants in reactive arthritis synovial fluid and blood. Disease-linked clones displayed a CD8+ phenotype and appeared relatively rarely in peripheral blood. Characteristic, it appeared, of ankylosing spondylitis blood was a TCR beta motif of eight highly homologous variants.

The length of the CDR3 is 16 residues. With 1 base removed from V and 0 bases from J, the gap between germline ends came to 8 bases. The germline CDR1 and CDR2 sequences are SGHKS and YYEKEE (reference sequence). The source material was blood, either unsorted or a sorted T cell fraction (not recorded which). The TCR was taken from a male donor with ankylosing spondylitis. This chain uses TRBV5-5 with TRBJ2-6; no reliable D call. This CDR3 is CASSLSLLSGANVLTF. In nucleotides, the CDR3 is TGTGCCAGCAGCTTGTCGCTGCTCTCTGGGGCCAACGTCCTGACTTTC.